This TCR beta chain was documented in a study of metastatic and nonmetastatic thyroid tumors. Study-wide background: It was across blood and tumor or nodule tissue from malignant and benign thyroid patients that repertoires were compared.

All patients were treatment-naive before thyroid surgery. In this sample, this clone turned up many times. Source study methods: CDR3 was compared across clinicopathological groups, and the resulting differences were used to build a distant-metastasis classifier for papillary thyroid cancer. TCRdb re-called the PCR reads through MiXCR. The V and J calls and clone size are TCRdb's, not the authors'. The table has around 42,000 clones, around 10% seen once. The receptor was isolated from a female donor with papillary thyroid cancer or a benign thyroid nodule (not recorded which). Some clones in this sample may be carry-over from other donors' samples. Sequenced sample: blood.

Written as DNA, the CDR3 is TGTGCCAGCAGCTTAGACTCATCCACAGATACGCAGTATTTT. As protein: CASSLDSSTDTQYF. The chain recombines TRBV11-2 with TRBJ2-3; unclear D gene. Per the germline V gene, CDR1 is SGHAT and CDR2 is FQNNGV. The ends were cut back, 0 bases at V and 2 bases at J, with 6 bases in the middle. This CDR3 region has 14 residues. Looking up the rest from reference TRBV11-2 and TRBJ2-3 gives the full variable domain: EAGVAQSPRYKIIEKRQSVAFWCNPISGHATLYWYQQILGQGPKLLIQFQNNGVVDDSQLPKDRFSAERLKGVDSTLKIQPAKLEDSAVYLCASSLDSSTDTQYFGPGTRLTVL.